This TCR beta chain was profiled in a study of T cell repertoires in cytomegalovirus infection. Looking at the study overall: Public TCR beta signatures indicated both CMV infection and matching HLA type. The study's findings and limits: HLA-C-restricted CMV clonotypes gave the most frequent clonotype in two of eight donors. Using cumulative public TCR beta family frequency, the authors identified those who carried CMV together with the relevant HLA.

About this clonotype: What it recognizes is unknown.

MiXCR, run by TCRdb on the reads, gives a single entry per CDR3 protein. Here the sample spans roughly 310,000 distinct CDR3 sequences, about a sixth being singletons. Germline V lookup: CDR1 SNHLY, CDR2 FYNNEI. The CDR3 consists of 11 residues. Trimming took off 2 bases at V and 8 bases at J, with 6 bases between the two ends. The sequenced sample consisted of PBMCs. The clonotype comes from a human donor in good health (CMV status not recorded). Some clones in this sample may be carry-over from other donors' samples. This chain joins TRBV2 and TRBJ2-5; D is ambiguous. In nucleotides, the CDR3 is TGTGCCAGCAGTGAAATGTTCACCCAGTACTTC. Encoded protein: CASSEMFTQYF.